This T cell receptor (beta chain) came from a study of shared clonotypes between healthy human individuals. The study, taken as a whole, reports: Despite large depth, sorted-subset datasets appeared incompletely sequenced.

A remark on this clone: Its antigen is still unknown.

Those who donated, Caucasian adults without exception, all lived in Nashville, Tennessee. Researchers partitioned CD4+ cells into CD45RA+ naive and CD45RA-negative memory subsets. Several immunoSEQ 96-well plates shared each subset's DNA, each plate a replicate. This table comes from immunoSEQ multiplex PCR, and its TCRdb copy is limited to in-frame clones, with some not included. The sample consists of 150,000 to 200,000 clones, about 93% of them appearing once. The CDR3 extends over 15 amino acids. CDR1 and CDR2 from the germline V gene are LNHDA and SQIVND (reference sequence). Trimming cost V 7 bases and J 4 bases; bases outside gene matches: 6.

V usage is TRBV19 and J usage is TRBJ2-2; 10 bases match TRBD1. This receptor was taken from a woman in her thirties in good health. The sequencing input was naive CD4+ T cells sorted from blood. The subset denotes: CD45RA+ positively selected. The CDR3 reads CASITGQGFTGELFF. The CDR3 region has the DNA TGTGCCAGTATAACGGGACAGGGGTTCACCGGGGAGCTGTTTTTT.